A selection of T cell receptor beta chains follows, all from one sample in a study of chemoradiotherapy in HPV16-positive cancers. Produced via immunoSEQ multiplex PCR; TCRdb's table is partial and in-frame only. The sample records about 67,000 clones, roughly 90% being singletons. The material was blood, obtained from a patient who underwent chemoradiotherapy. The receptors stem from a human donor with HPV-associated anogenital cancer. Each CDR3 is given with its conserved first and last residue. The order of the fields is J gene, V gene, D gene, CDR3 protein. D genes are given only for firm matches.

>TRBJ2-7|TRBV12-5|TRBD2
CASGSSGSPYEQYF
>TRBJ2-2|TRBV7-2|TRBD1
CASSPRLGTGGVGELFF
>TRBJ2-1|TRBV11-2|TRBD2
CASSPRGLAGDYYNEQFF
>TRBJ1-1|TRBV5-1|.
CASSFTTIRDTEAFF
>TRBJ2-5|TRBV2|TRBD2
CASTLNSVAGRQETQYF
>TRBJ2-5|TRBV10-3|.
CAISESVAGQETQYF
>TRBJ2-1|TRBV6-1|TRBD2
CASKNSGGNYNEQFF
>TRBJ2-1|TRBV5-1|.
CASSPTSVSSYNEQFF
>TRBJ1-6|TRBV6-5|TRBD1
CASSEGQRVGPLHF
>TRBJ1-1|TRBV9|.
CASSATGNTEAFF